The T cell receptor (beta chain) under discussion was sequenced for a study of response to subunit inactivated influenza vaccine. CDR3 length equals 16 residues. V shed 4 bases and J shed 4 bases, with 19 bases lying between them. CDR1 is MDHEN, CDR2 SYDVKM, per germline. This clonotype was counted a few times. Its antigen remains unidentified. General observations from the study: Only a handful of new T cells, the authors suggested, are recruited with each seasonal influenza vaccination.

Each CDR3 protein is one row after TCRdb ran MiXCR on the RT-PCR reads. The table records around 540,000 distinct CDR3 sequences, about 11% of them present only once. The clonotype comes from a middle-aged man who received an inactivated influenza vaccine. Sequencing was performed on PBMCs from blood, taken on the day of vaccination. The chain employs TRBV28 and TRBJ1-1; D remains ambiguous. CDR3 nucleotides: TGTGCCAGCAGTTCCGGTTGGTCGTGGGAGACCACTGAAGCTTTCTTT. The encoded protein is CASSSGWSWETTEAFF.